The 29 T cell receptor beta chains below come from one sample, sequenced in a study of blood T cell repertoires in COVID-19. Assay: immunoSEQ multiplex PCR; the TCRdb copy retains only in-frame clones and omits some. The sample lists some 260,000 clones, about 88% occurring once. The sequencing input was PBMCs or T cells enriched from blood (not recorded which). These receptor sequences come from a man aged 25 to 40 with acute COVID-19.

The chain joins TRBV7-6 to TRBJ2-1; D remains unclear. Germline lookup yields CDR1 SGHVS and CDR2 FNYEAQ. Trimming took 2 bases from V and 6 from J, leaving 11 bases between them. This CDR3 has 14 amino acids. The CDR3 DNA reads TGTGCCAGCAGCTTATTCCCGGGTTCCAATGAGCAGTTCTTC. The encoded protein is CASSLFPGSNEQFF. The variable domain in full, with the rest retrieved from reference TRBV7-6 and TRBJ2-1, is GAGVSQSPRYKVTKRGQDVALRCDPISGHVSLYWYRQALGQGPEFLTYFNYEAQQDKSGLPNDRFSAERPEGSISTLTIQRTEQRDSAMYRCASSLFPGSNEQFFGPGTRLTVL.

V is TRBV28 and J is TRBJ2-1, with D possibly TRBD2 on 7 matching bases. CDR3 length: 14 amino acids. Germline-derived CDR1 and CDR2 are MDHEN and SYDVKM. V was trimmed by 2 bases and J by 6 bases, leaving 11 bases between them. CDR3 amino acids: CASSLRGALNEQFF. In DNA, the CDR3 is TGTGCCAGCAGTTTACGGGGGGCGCTCAATGAGCAGTTCTTC.

J is TRBJ2-2 and V is TRBV9, with 10 bases matching TRBD2. J lost 4 bases, V lost 4 bases, and 7 bases had no gene match. Germline lookup yields CDR1 SGDLS and CDR2 YYNGEE. CDR3 length: 16 amino acids. CDR3 DNA: TGTGCCAGCAGCACCCGAGCGGGAGGGGGCACCGGGGAGCTGTTTTTT. This codes for CASSTRAGGGTGELFF.

The J gene is TRBJ2-2, the V gene TRBV21-1; TRBD1 is taken as the D call from the table, unchecked against the DNA. TRBV21-1 is flagged as a pseudogene. The length of the CDR3 is 16 residues. The CDR3 nucleotides are TGTGCCAGCAGCAAAGGCGCCAGGGTCCGCACCGGGGAGCTGTTTTTT. The encoded protein is CASSKGARVRTGELFF.

As to this clone: At one end the junction does not follow the germline gene, possibly because of a read error. The rearrangement uses TRBV5-1 and TRBJ1-2, with no clear D. Germline V lookup: CDR1 SGHRS, CDR2 YFSETQ. CDR3 size: 14 residues. The CDR3 coding sequence is TGTGCCAGCAGCTTGGGAGGTGGCAGCCTTGGCTACACCTTC. Amino acid sequence: CASSLGGGSLGYTF.

The chain recombines TRBV28 with TRBJ1-1; D is uncertain. V was pared by 5 bases and J by 5 bases, with 15 bases between. The CDR3 is 14 residues long. Germline V gene sequence: CDR1 MDHEN, CDR2 SYDVKM. The CDR3 reads CASSIMEGSTEAFF. The CDR3 nucleotides read TGTGCCAGCAGTATTATGGAGGGTAGTACTGAAGCTTTCTTT.

Of note for this clone: The junction shows a germline mismatch at one end, possibly a read error. This chain uses TRBV11-3 with TRBJ1-1; D perhaps matches TRBD1 (6 bases). The germline V gene has CDR1 SGHNT and CDR2 YENEEA. The CDR3 sequence is 14 residues long. CDR3 DNA sequence: TGTGCCAGCAACTTACAGGGCTTGAACACTGAAGCTTTCTTT. It is translated as CASNLQGLNTEAFF.

The chain employs TRBV5-5 and TRBJ1-2; D might be TRBD1 (6 bases). The germline CDR1 and CDR2 sequences are SGHKS and YYEKEE (reference sequence). The CDR3 covers 14 residues. V gave up 3 bases and J gave up 6 bases, with 15 bases separating them. CDR3 nucleotides: TGTGCCAGCAGCTCACGGGGGGCTGGGGATGGCTACACCTTC. Its translation: CASSSRGAGDGYTF. Based on the CDR3 plus reference TRBV5-5 and TRBJ1-2, the full variable domain is DAGVTQSPTHLIKTRGQQVTLRCSPISGHKSVSWYQQVLGQGPQFIFQYYEKEERGRGNFPDRFSARQFPNYSSELNVNALLLGDSALYLCASSSRGAGDGYTFGSGTRLTVV.

The rearrangement uses TRBV7-9 and TRBJ2-2; D is ambiguous. CDR3 length: 15 residues. Trimming shortened V by 1 base and J by 2 bases, and 8 bases separated the two germline ends. Germline values: CDR1 SEHNR, CDR2 FQNEAQ (reference sequence). The CDR3 loop reads CASSLGLINTGELFF. The CDR3 nucleotides are TGTGCCAGCAGCTTAGGACTCATAAACACCGGGGAGCTGTTTTTT.

The chain employs TRBV5-8 and TRBJ1-4; a weak D match, TRBD1 (5 bases). V was pared by 4 bases and J by 7 bases, with 17 bases between. This CDR3 has 15 amino acids. The germline V gene encodes CDR1 SGHTS and CDR2 YDEGEE. The CDR3 is CASSPTPRVGEKLFF. The CDR3 DNA reads TGTGCCAGCAGCCCTACTCCCAGGGTTGGTGAAAAACTGTTTTTT.

The CDR3 protein is CASSHGQGAPDGHGYTF. CDR3 DNA sequence: TGTGCCAGCAGTCATGGACAGGGGGCCCCGGACGGCCATGGCTACACCTTC. This rearrangement joins TRBV27 to TRBJ1-2; 11 bases agree with TRBD1. V shed 5 bases, J shed 6 bases, and the junction held 14 bases outside the gene matches. Germline V gives CDR1 MNHEY, CDR2 SMNVEV (reference sequence). The CDR3 is 17 residues long.

This clone was counted once. V gene TRBV3-1 (or the pseudogene TRBV3-2) combines with J gene TRBJ2-3; TRBD2 agrees at 9 bases. Looked up from germline, CDR1 is LGHDT and CDR2 is YNNKEL (reference sequence). With 4 bases clipped from V and 4 bases from J, the junction kept 6 bases outside the gene matches. The CDR3 spans 15 residues. The CDR3 DNA follows: TGTGCCAGCAGCCCTCGGTCTAGCGGGGCAGATACGCAGTATTTT. It specifies CASSPRSSGADTQYF.

The chain couples TRBV29-1 to TRBJ1-1; 9 bases are a match to TRBD1. The CDR3 contains 12 residues. CDR1 SQVTM and CDR2 ANQGSEA come from the germline V gene. Trimming removed 7 bases from V and 7 bases from J; junction bases left unmatched: 7. CDR3 sequence reads: CSARQGDYEAFF. In DNA form, the CDR3 reads TGCAGCGCCAGACAGGGGGATTATGAAGCTTTCTTT.

The gene calls are TRBV5-4 and TRBJ2-5; 7 bases line up with TRBD2. From germline, CDR1 is SGHNT and CDR2 YYREEE (reference sequence). This CDR3 has 11 residues. Germline trimming cut 3 bases from V and 14 bases from J; bases unmatched to any gene: 7. For the CDR3, the DNA is TGTGCCAGCAGCTCCGCGGGGGTTAGATACTTC. Amino acid sequence: CASSSAGVRYF.

The chain is built from TRBV6-6 and TRBJ1-5, with unresolved D. The CDR3 runs to 13 residues. Trimming removed 6 bases from V and 4 bases from J, with 10 bases in between. CDR1 is MNHNY, CDR2 SVGAGI, per germline (reference sequence). This CDR3 is CASRRDLNQPQHF. The CDR3 DNA follows: TGTGCCAGCAGGAGGGATCTGAATCAGCCCCAGCATTTT.

The chain links TRBV6-5 to TRBJ1-3; 8 positions agree with TRBD1. Trimming removed 5 bases from V and 0 bases from J; junction bases left unmatched: 3. Germline-derived CDR1 and CDR2 are MNHEY and SVGAGI. The CDR3 spans 15 residues. This CDR3 is CASSNGQGSGNTIYF. In nucleotides, the CDR3 is TGTGCCAGCAGTAACGGACAGGGCTCTGGAAACACCATATATTTT.

This sequence joins TRBV29-1 and TRBJ1-1, with D possibly matching TRBD1 (6 bases). Trimming cost V 4 bases and J 1 base, with 13 bases left between them. The germline CDR1 and CDR2 sequences are SQVTM and ANQGSEA. There are 14 residues in the CDR3. CDR3 DNA: TGCAGCGTTGTGGTGGGGGCAGGGAACACTGAAGCTTTCTTT. It yields the protein CSVVVGAGNTEAFF.

J is TRBJ1-4 and V is TRBV5-6, with D tentatively TRBD1 (5 bases). In germline, CDR1 is SGHDT, CDR2 YYEEEE. Trimming stripped 0 bases from V and 3 bases from J, with 9 bases between. This CDR3 comprises 15 residues. The CDR3: CASSLVGQSNEKLFF. As DNA, the CDR3 is TGTGCCAGCAGCTTGGTTGGACAATCTAATGAAAAACTGTTTTTT.

The V call is TRBV6-5, the J call TRBJ2-3; TRBD2 matches 8 bases. The germline gives CDR1 MNHEY, CDR2 SVGAGI. The V and J ends lost 6 bases and 11 bases, in that order; junction bases with no gene match: 13. The CDR3 is 14 residues long. As DNA, the CDR3 is TGTGCCAGCAGGCCGGGGGGGGCCGCCGGTCAGCAGTATTTT. It codes for CASRPGGAAGQQYF.

The chain couples TRBV7-2 to TRBJ2-5; D may be TRBD2 (7 bases). This CDR3 has 16 amino acids. Germline lookup yields CDR1 SGHTA and CDR2 FQGNSA. V lost 6 bases to trimming and J lost 5 bases, with 22 bases between them. The CDR3 sequence is CASREGVATSSETQYF. As DNA, the CDR3 is TGTGCCAGCAGGGAGGGGGTCGCGACTAGCTCGGAGACCCAGTACTTC.

V and J are TRBV14 and TRBJ2-2, with a tentative D call TRBD1 (6 bases). The CDR3 has 15 residues. V lost 1 base, J lost 5 bases, and 11 bases lay in between. Looked up from germline, CDR1 is SGHDN and CDR2 is FVKESK. CDR3 amino acids: CASSQVGQFTGELFF. As DNA, the CDR3 is TGTGCCAGCAGCCAAGTTGGACAGTTTACCGGGGAGCTGTTTTTT.

The CDR3 loop is CASSLNPGLGNEQFF. The DNA for the CDR3 is TGTGCCAGCAGCTTAAATCCGGGACTAGGAAATGAGCAGTTCTTC. V is TRBV7-3 and J is TRBJ2-1; 8 positions agree with TRBD2. Germline CDR1 SGHTA, CDR2 FQGTGA. The CDR3 contains 15 residues. V was pared by 1 base and J by 7 bases, with 6 bases of the junction left unmatched.

This clone was detected only once. The CDR3 region has the DNA TGTGCCAGCAGCAGACAGGGCACAGATACGCAGTATTTT. Amino acid sequence: CASSRQGTDTQYF. This chain connects TRBV6-5 to TRBJ2-3, with D maybe TRBD1 (6 bases). Germline V gene sequence: CDR1 MNHEY, CDR2 SVGAGI. This CDR3 has 13 amino acids. V was trimmed by 6 bases and J by 1 base, leaving 8 bases between them.

This clone was seen more than once but under ten times. The rearrangement uses TRBV6-2 or TRBV6-3 and TRBJ2-2, with 9 bases lining up with TRBD2. The CDR3 contains 17 residues. Germline V lookup: CDR1 MNHEY, CDR2 SVGEGT. Trimming removed 0 bases from V and 5 bases from J; junction bases left unmatched: 7. The CDR3 sequence is CASSYSRLAGITGELFF. The CDR3 nucleotides are TGTGCCAGCAGTTACTCGCGTCTAGCGGGGATTACCGGGGAGCTGTTTTTT.

V gene TRBV28 combines with J gene TRBJ2-4, with a tentative D call TRBD1 (6 bases). Germline V CDR1 and CDR2: MDHEN, SYDVKM. V lost 8 bases to trimming and J lost 1 base, with 15 bases between them. The CDR3 contains 15 residues. In DNA, the CDR3 is TGTGCCAGCCTACCACAGGGTATGGCCAAAAACATTCAGTACTTC. Amino acids: CASLPQGMAKNIQYF.

The V call is TRBV7-2, the J call TRBJ2-3; TRBD1 matches at 9 bases. Germline CDR1 and CDR2: SGHTA and FQGNSA. With 4 bases clipped from V and 4 bases from J, the junction kept 12 bases outside the gene matches. CDR3 length: 17 residues. The CDR3 coding sequence is TGTGCCAGCAGCTCTATCGGGACAGGGCTTAATTCAGATACGCAGTATTTT. This encodes CASSSIGTGLNSDTQYF.

The rearrangement uses TRBV5-1 and TRBJ1-5, with 8 bases identical to TRBD1. CDR3 length: 15 amino acids. V was pared by 0 bases and J by 3 bases, with 2 bases of the junction left unmatched. CDR1 and CDR2 from the germline V gene are SGHRS and YFSETQ. Here the CDR3 reads CASSLGQGANQPQHF. In DNA, the CDR3 is TGCGCCAGCAGCTTGGGCCAGGGGGCCAATCAGCCCCAGCATTTT.

The rearrangement joins TRBV5-1 to TRBJ2-2; 11 bases fit TRBD2. Per the germline V gene, CDR1 is SGHRS and CDR2 is YFSETQ. V lost 1 base, J lost 4 bases, and 6 bases stayed unmatched. The CDR3 loop spans 17 amino acids. The CDR3 loop reads CASSLLASGGSTGELFF. CDR3 nucleotide sequence: TGCGCCAGCAGCTTGTTGGCTAGCGGGGGGTCCACCGGGGAGCTGTTTTTT.

V usage is TRBV7-8 and J usage is TRBJ2-7, with 7 positions matching TRBD1. The germline V gene encodes CDR1 SGHVS and CDR2 FQNEAQ. Trimming removed 5 bases from V and 0 bases from J; junction bases left unmatched: 16. This CDR3 has 18 amino acids. Here the CDR3 reads CASSRVIQRDSPSYEQYV. CDR3 DNA sequence: TGTGCCAGCAGCCGAGTTATCCAACGGGACAGTCCCTCCTACGAGCAGTACGTC.